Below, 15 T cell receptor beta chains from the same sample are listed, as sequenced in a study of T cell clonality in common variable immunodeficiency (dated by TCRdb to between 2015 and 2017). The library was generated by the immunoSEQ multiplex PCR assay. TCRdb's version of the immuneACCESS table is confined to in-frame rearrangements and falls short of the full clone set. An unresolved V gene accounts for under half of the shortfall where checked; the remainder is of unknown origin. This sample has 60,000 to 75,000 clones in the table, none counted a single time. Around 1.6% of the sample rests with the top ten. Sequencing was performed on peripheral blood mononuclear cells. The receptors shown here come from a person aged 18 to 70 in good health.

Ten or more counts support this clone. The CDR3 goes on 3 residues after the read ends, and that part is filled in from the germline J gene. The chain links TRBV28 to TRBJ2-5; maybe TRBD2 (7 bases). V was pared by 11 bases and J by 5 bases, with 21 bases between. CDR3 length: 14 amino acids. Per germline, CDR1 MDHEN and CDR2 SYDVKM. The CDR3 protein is CASQGGAVWETQYF. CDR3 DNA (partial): TGTGCCTCCCAAGGGGGGGCTGTTTGGGAGACC.

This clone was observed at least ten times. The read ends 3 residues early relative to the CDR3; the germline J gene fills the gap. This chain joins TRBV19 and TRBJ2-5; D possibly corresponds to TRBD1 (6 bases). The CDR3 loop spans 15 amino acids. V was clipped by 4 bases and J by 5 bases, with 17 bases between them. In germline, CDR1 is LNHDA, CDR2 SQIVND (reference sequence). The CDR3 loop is CASSTNSYRAETQYF. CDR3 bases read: TGTGCCAGTAGTACGAACTCCTACAGGGCCGAGACC. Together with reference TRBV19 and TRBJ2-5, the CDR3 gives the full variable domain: DGGITQSPKYLFRKEGQNVTLSCEQNLNHDAMYWYRQDPGQGLRLIYYSQIVNDFQKGDIAEGYSVSREKKESFPLTVTSAQKNPTAFYLCASSTNSYRAETQYFGPGTRLLVL.

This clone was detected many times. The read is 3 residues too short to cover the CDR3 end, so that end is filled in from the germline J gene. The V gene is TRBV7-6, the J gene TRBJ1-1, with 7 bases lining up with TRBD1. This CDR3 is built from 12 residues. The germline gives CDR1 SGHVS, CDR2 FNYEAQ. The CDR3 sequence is CASSWPGQKAFF. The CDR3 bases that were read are TGTGCCAGCAGCTGGCCGGGACAGAAA. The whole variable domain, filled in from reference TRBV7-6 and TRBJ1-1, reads GAGVSQSPRYKVTKRGQDVALRCDPISGHVSLYWYRQALGQGPEFLTYFNYEAQQDKSGLPNDRFSAERPEGSISTLTIQRTEQRDSAMYRCASSWPGQKAFFGQGTRLTVV.

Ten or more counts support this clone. The sequenced CDR3 bases are TGCGCCAGCAGCCCTAGCGGGAGCCCTTCCTACAATGAG. It specifies CASSPSGSPSYNE. The CDR3 reads in full as CASSPSGSPSYNEQFF. The chain couples TRBV5-1 to TRBJ2-1; 10 bases line up with TRBD2. The read gets to within 3 residues of the CDR3 end, and the germline J gene fills in the rest. Germline assignment: CDR1 SGHRS and CDR2 YFSETQ. The CDR3 covers 16 residues. The trim removed 4 bases at V and 1 base at J, leaving 5 bases unmatched.

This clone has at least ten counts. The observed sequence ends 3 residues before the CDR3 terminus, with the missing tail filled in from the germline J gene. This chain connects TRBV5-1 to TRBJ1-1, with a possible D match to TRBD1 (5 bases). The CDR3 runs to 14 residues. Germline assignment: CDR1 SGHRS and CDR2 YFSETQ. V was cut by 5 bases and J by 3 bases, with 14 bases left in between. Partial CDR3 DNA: TGCGCCAGCAGGATTACAGGTGGAGACACTGAA. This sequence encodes CASRITGGDTE. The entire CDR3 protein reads CASRITGGDTEAFF.

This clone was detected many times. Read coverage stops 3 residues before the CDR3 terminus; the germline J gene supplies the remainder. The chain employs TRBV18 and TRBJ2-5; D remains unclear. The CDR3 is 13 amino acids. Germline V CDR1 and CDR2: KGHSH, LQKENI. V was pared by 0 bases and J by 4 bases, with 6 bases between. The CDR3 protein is CASSPPSGETQYF. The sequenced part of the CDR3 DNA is TGTGCCAGCTCACCACCGTCGGGAGAGACC.

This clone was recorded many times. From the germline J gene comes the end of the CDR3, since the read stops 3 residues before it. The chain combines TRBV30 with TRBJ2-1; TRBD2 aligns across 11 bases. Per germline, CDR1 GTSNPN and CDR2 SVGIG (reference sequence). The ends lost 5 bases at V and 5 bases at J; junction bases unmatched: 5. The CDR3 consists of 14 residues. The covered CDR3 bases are TGTGCCTGGGAACCTAGCGGGAGGAACAATGAG. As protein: CAWEPSGRNNE. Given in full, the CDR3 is CAWEPSGRNNEQFF. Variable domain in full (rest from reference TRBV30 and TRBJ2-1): SQTIHQWPATLVQPVGSPLSLECTVEGTSNPNLYWYRQAAGRGLQLLFYSVGIGQISSEVPQNLSASRPQDRQFILSSKKLLLSDSGFYLCAWEPSGRNNEQFFGPGTRLTVL.

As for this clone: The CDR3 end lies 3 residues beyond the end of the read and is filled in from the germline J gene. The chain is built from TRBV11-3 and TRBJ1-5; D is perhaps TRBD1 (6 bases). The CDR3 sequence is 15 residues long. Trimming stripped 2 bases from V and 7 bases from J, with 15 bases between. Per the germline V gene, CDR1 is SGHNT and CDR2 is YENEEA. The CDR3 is CASSLSGDTGQPQHF. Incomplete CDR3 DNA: TGTGCCAGCAGCTTATCAGGGGACACCGGGCAGCCC.

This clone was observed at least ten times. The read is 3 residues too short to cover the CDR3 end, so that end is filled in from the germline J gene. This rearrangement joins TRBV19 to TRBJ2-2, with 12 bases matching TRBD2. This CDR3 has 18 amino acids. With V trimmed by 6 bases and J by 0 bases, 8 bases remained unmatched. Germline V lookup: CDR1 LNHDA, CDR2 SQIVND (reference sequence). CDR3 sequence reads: CASRRLAGAVSNTGELFF. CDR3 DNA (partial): TGTGCCAGTAGACGACTAGCGGGAGCCGTTTCGAACACCGGGGAG.

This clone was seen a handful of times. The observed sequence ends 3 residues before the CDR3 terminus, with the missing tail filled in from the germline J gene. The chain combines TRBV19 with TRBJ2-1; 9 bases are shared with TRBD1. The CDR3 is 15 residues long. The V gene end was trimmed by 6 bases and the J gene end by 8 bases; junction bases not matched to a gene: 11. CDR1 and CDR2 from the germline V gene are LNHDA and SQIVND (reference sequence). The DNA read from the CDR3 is TGTGCCAGTAGCTCTGGGGGACAGGGTTCTCATGAG. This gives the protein CASSSGGQGSHE. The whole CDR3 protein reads CASSSGGQGSHEQFF.

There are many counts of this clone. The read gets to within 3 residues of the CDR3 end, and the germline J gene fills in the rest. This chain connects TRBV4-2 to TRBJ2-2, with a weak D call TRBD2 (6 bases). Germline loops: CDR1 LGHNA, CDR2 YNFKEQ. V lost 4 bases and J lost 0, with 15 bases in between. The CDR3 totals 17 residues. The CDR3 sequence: CASSPEARGANTGELFF. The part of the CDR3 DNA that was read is TGTGCCAGCAGCCCAGAGGCGCGGGGCGCGAACACCGGGGAG.

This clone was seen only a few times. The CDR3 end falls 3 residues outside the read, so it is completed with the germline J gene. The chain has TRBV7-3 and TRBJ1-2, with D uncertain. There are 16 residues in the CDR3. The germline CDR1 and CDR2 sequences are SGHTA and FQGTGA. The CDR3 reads CASSLTTSGVPYDYTF. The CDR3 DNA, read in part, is TGTGCCAGCAGCTTAACTACTAGCGGGGTTCCCTACGAC. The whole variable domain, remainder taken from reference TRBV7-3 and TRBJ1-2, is GAGVSQTPSNKVTEKGKYVELRCDPISGHTALYWYRQSLGQGPEFLIYFQGTGAADDSGLPNDRFFAVRPEGSVSTLKIQRTERGDSAVYLCASSLTTSGVPYDYTFGSGTRLTVV.

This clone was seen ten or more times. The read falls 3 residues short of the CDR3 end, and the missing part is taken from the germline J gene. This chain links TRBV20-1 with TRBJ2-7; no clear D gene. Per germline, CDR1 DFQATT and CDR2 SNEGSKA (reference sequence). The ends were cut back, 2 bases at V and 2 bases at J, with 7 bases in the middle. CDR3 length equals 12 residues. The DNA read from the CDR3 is TGCAGTGCTAGACAGTCGACCTACGAG. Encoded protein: CSARQSTYE. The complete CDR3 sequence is CSARQSTYEQYF.

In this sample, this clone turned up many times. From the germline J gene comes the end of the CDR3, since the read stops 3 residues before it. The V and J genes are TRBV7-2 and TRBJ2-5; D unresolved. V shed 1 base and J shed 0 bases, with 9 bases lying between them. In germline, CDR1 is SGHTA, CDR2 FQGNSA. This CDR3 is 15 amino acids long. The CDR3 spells CASSLGSAYQETQYF. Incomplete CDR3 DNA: TGTGCCAGCAGCTTAGGTAGTGCGTACCAAGAGACC.

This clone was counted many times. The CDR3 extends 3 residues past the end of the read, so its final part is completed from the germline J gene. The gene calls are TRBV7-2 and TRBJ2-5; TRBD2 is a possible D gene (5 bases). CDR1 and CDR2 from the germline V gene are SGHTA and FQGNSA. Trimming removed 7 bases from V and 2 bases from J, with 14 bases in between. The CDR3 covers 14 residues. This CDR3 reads CASNDPRGQETQYF. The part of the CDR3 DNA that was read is TGTGCCAGCAACGATCCAAGAGGGCAAGAGACC. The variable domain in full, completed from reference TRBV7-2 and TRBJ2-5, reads GAGVSQSPSNKVTEKGKDVELRCDPISGHTALYWYRQSLGQGLEFLIYFQGNSAPDKSGLPSDRFSAERTGGSVSTLTIQRTQQEDSAVYLCASNDPRGQETQYFGPGTRLLVL.